This TCR beta chain stems from a study of blood T cell repertoires in COVID-19. Study in general: Material from acute and convalescent COVID-19 was sourced from the United States, Italy and Spain.

Per the authors' pipeline: Reference gene primer amplification gave nucleated cell count estimates. Libraries were prepared by immunoSEQ multiplex PCR; TCRdb keeps only in-frame clonotypes and omits some of them. The V and J calls and the clone size are those of that table, but D and trimming were determined from the DNA. The sample has over 75,000 clones; roughly 90% are singletons. Germline loops: CDR1 MDHEN, CDR2 SYDVKM. The CDR3 sequence is 16 residues long. With V trimmed by 6 bases and J by 0 bases, 6 bases remained unmatched. The sequence was obtained from a human donor with active COVID-19. The donor label of this sample is uncertain. Sequences were obtained from peripheral blood. This rearrangement joins TRBV28 to TRBJ1-5; TRBD1 aligns across 9 bases. In DNA, the CDR3 is TGTGCCAGCAGCTCCGGACAGGGGAATAGCAATCAGCCCCAGCATTTT. Translation gives CASSSGQGNSNQPQHF.